The T cell receptor (beta chain) described here comes from a study of shared clonotypes between healthy human individuals. Study context: The composition of the donors was a couple of women and three men aged 18 to 49. The study, taken as a whole, reports: Memory subsets had estimated richness that was generally smaller than that of naive subsets.

In the original workflow: Junction-only immunoSEQ data arrived without quality scores, meaning filtering differed. Assay: immunoSEQ multiplex PCR; the TCRdb copy retains only in-frame clones and omits some. The V and J calls and clone size are taken from that table; D and trimming were inferred from the DNA. The data contain 650,000 to 800,000 clones, roughly 72% of them singletons. There were no recent acute infections or vaccinations among the donors, who were healthy HIV-negative adults. This clone was observed a single time. Its antigen is unknown. This CDR3 contains 12 residues. The V end was cut by 1 base, the J end by 5 bases, with 4 bases between. CDR1 is SGHAT, CDR2 FQDESV, per germline (reference sequence).

This chain links TRBV11-1 with TRBJ2-3; D is undetermined. This sequence originates from a woman in her thirties in good health. Sequenced material: memory CD4+ T cells sorted from blood. The subset denotes: CD45RA-negative fraction. The CDR3 region is CASSLVGDTQYF. CDR3 sequence (DNA): TGTGCCAGCAGCTTAGTAGGAGATACGCAGTATTTT.